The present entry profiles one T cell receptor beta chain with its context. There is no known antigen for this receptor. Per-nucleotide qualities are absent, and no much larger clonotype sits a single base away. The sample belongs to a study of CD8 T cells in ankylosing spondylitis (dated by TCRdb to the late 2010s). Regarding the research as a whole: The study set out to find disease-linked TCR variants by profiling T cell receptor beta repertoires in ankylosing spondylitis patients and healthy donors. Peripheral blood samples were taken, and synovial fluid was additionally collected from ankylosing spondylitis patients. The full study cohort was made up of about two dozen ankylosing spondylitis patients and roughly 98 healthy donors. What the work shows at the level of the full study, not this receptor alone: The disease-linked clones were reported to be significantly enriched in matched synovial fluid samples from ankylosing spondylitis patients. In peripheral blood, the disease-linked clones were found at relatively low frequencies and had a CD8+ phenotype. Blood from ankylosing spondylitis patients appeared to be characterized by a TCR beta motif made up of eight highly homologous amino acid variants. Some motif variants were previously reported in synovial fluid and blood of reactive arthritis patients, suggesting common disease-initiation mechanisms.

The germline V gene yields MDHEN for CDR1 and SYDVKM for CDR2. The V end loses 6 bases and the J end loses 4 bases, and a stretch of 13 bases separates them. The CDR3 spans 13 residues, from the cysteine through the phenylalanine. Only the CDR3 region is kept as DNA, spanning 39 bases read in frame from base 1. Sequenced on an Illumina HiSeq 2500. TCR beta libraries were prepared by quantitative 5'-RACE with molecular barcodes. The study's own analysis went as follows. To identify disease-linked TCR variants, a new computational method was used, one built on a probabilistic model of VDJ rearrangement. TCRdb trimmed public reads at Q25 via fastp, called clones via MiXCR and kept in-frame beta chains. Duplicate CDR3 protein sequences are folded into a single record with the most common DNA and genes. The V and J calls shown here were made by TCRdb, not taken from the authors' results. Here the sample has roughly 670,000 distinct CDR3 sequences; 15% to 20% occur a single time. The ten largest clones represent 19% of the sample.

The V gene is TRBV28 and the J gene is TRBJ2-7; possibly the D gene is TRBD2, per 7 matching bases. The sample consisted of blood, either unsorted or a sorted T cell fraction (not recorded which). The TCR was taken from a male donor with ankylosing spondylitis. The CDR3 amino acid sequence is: CASRGGGFYEQYF. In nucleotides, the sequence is TGTGCCAGCAGGGGAGGGGGATTTTACGAGCAGTACTTC.